This TCR beta chain stems from a study of OX40 agonist ivuxolimab in advanced cancers. Across the whole study: Under the entry rules, prior anti-PD-1, anti-PD-L1 or anti-CTLA-4 therapy was allowed, and around 40% had some. Study conclusions and caveats: In general, CD8+ T cells held more expanded clones than CD4+ did, on average.

For this clone: Antigen: not known.

CDR1 is SGHTA and CDR2 is FQGNSA in the germline V gene. V lost 3 bases and J lost 2, with 12 bases in between. There are 15 residues in the CDR3. The assay was immunoSEQ multiplex PCR, and TCRdb's table has in-frame clones only and misses some. This table has tens of thousands of clones, roughly 86% appearing once. This specimen was CD4+ or CD8+ T cells sorted from blood, taken in a trial of the OX40 agonist ivuxolimab. The receptor's source is an adult with an advanced solid tumor such as melanoma, head and neck, liver or kidney cancer. The V and J genes are TRBV7-2 and TRBJ2-3; D remains ambiguous. CDR3 residues: CASSLSSIITDTQYF. The CDR3 coding sequence is TGTGCCAGCAGCTTGTCTTCTATCATCACAGATACGCAGTATTTT.